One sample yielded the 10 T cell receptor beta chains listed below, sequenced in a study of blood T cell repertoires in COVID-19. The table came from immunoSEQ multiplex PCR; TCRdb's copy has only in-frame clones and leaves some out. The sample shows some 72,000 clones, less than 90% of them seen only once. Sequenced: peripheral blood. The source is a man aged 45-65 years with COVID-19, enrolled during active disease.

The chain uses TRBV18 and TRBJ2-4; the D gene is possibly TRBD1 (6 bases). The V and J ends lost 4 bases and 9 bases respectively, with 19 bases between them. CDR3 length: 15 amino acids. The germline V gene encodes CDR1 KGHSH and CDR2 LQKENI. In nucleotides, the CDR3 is TGTGCCAGCTCACATAGAGAGACAGGACCCACCATTCAGTACTTC. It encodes CASSHRETGPTIQYF.

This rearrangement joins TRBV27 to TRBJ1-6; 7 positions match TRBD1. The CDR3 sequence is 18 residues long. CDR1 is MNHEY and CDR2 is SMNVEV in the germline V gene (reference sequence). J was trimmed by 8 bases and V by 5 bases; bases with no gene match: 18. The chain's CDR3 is CASSPGTVGDSLHSPLHF. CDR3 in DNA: TGTGCCAGCAGTCCTGGGACAGTAGGGGATTCACTCCATTCACCCCTCCACTTT.

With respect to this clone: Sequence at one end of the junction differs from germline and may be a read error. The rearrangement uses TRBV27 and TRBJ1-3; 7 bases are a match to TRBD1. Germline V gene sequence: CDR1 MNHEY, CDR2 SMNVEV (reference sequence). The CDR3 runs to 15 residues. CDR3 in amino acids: CASSSGTASRNTIYF. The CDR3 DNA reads TGTGCCAGCAGTTCCGGGACAGCCTCTCGAAACACCATATATTTT.

The CDR3 region is CASRVTGDWETQYF. DNA for the CDR3: TGTGCCAGCAGGGTAACAGGGGATTGGGAGACCCAGTACTTC. This chain uses TRBV3-1 (or the pseudogene TRBV3-2) with TRBJ2-5; 7 bases are a match to TRBD1. The CDR3 is 14 amino acids. From germline, CDR1 is LGHDT and CDR2 YNNKEL (reference sequence). The V segment lost 6 bases and the J segment 5 bases; nucleotides outside the gene matches: 9.

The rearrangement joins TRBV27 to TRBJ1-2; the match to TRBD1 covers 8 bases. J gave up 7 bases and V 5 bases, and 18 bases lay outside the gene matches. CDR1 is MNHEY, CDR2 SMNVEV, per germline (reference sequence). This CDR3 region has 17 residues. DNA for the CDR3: TGTGCCAGCAGTCGATCCGGGACAGGTTCGTGGGCTGGTGGCTACACCTTC. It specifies CASSRSGTGSWAGGYTF.

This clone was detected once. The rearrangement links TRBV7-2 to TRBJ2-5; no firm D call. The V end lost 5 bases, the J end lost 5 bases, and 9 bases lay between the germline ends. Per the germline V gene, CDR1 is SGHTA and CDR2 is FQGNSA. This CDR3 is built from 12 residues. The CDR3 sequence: CASSPRAETQYF. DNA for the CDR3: TGTGCCAGCAGCCCACGCGCGGAGACCCAGTACTTC.

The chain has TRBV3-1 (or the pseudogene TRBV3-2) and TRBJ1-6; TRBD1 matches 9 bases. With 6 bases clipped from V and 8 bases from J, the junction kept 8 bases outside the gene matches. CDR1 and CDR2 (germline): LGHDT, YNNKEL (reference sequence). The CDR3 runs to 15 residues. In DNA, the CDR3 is TGTGCCAGCAGACACCTGGACAGGGGTGATTCACCCCTCCACTTT. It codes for CASRHLDRGDSPLHF.

CDR3 nucleotide sequence: TGTGCCGATTACAGGGGTAATCAGCCCCAGCATTTT. It codes for CADYRGNQPQHF. The chain couples TRBV2 to TRBJ1-5, with 7 bases that match TRBD1. This CDR3 comprises 12 residues. Losses at the gene ends were 11 bases for V and 4 bases for J; bases not matched to a gene: 5. Germline V gives CDR1 SNHLY, CDR2 FYNNEI.

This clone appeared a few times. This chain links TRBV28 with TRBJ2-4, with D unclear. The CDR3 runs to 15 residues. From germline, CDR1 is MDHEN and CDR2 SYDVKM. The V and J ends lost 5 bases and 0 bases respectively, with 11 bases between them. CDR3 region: CASSHYYLAKNIQYF. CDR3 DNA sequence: TGTGCCAGCAGTCACTATTACCTAGCCAAAAACATTCAGTACTTC.

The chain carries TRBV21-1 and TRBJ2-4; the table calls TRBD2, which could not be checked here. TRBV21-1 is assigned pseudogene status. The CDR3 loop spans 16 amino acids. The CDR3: CASKTGEGVAKNIQYF. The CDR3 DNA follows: TGTGCCAGCAAGACGGGAGAAGGGGTAGCCAAAAACATTCAGTACTTC.